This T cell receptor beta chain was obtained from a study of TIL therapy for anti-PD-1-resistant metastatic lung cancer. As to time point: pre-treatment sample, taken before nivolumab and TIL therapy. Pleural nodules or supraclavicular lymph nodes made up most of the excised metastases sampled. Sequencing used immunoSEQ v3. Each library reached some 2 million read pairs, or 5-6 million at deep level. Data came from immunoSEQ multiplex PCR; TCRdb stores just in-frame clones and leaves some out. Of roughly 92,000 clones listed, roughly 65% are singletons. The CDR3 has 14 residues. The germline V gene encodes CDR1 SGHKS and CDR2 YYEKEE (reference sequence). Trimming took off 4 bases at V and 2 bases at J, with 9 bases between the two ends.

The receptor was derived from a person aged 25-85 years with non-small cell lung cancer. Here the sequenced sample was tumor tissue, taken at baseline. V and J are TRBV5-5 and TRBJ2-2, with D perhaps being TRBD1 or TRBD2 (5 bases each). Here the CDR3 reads CASSLGTNTGELFF. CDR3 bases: TGTGCCAGCAGCCTCGGGACCAACACCGGGGAGCTGTTTTTT. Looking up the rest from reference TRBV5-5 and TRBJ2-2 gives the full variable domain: DAGVTQSPTHLIKTRGQQVTLRCSPISGHKSVSWYQQVLGQGPQFIFQYYEKEERGRGNFPDRFSARQFPNYSSELNVNALLLGDSALYLCASSLGTNTGELFFGEGSRLTVL.